The following is a TCR beta chain sequence with its context. This sample was included in a study of T cell changes during pregnancy in multiple sclerosis. The assay was immunoSEQ multiplex PCR, and TCRdb's table has in-frame clones only and misses some. This sample has 15,000 or so clones; around 86% occur once, and the top ten carry around 19%. Unmatched junction bases numbered 3, after V lost 2 bases and J lost 4 bases. Germline loops: CDR1 SGHRS, CDR2 YFSETQ. This CDR3 is built from 13 residues. This chain connects TRBV5-1 to TRBJ2-7; 7 nucleotides align to TRBD2. The specimen was CD8+ T cells from peripheral blood mononuclear cells, collected in the first trimester of pregnancy. The TCR sequence derives from a female donor with multiple sclerosis, enrolled in a pregnancy study. The CDR3 protein is CASSLREAYEQYF. The CDR3 DNA follows: TGCGCCAGCAGCTTACGGGAGGCTTACGAGCAGTACTTC.